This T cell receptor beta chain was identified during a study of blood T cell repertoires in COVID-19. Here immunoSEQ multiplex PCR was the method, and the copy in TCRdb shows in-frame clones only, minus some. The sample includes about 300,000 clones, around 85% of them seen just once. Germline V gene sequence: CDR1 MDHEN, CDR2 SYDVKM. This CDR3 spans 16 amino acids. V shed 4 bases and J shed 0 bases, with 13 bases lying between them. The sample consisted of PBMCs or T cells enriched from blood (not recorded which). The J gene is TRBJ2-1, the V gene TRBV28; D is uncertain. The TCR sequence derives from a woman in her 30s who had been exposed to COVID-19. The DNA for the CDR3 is TGTGCCAGCAGTTCAATTACTACCTCCTCCTACAATGAGCAGTTCTTC. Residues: CASSSITTSSYNEQFF.